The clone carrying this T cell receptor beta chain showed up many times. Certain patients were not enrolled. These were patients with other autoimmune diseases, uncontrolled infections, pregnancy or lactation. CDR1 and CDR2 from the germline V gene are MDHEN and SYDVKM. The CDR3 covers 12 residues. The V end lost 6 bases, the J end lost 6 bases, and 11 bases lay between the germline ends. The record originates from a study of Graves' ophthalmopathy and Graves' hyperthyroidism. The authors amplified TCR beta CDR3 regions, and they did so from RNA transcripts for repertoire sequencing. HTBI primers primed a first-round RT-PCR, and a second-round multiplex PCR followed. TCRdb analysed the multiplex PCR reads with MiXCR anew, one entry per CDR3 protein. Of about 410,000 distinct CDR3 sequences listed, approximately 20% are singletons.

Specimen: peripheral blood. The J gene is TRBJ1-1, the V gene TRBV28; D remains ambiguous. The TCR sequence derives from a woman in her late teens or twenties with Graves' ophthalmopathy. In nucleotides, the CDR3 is TGTGCCAGCAGCCACTCAGTCGCTGAAGCTTTCTTT. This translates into CASSHSVAEAFF. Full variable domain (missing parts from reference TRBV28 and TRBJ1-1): DVKVTQSSRYLVKRTGEKVFLECVQDMDHENMFWYRQDPGLGLRLIYFSYDVKMKEKGDIPEGYSVSREKKERFSLILESASTNQTSMYLCASSHSVAEAFFGQGTRLTVV.